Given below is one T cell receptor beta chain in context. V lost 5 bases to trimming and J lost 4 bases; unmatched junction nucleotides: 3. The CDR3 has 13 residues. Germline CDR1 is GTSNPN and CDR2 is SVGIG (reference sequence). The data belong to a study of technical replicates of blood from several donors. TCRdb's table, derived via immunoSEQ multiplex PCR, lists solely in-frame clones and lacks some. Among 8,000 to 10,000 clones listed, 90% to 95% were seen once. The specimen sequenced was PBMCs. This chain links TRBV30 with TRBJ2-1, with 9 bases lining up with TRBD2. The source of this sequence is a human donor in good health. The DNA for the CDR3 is TGTGCCTGGGAGAGCGGGAGGTACAATGAGCAGTTCTTC. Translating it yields CAWESGRYNEQFF. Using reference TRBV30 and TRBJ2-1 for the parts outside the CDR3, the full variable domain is SQTIHQWPATLVQPVGSPLSLECTVEGTSNPNLYWYRQAAGRGLQLLFYSVGIGQISSEVPQNLSASRPQDRQFILSSKKLLLSDSGFYLCAWESGRYNEQFFGPGTRLTVL.